This T cell receptor beta chain was identified during a study of cytomegalovirus exposure and HLA in healthy donors (dated by TCRdb to between 2016 and 2019). General notes on the study: An earlier analysis of roughly 630 of the donors reported more than 250 Gb of sequence data and some 100 million unique TCR beta sequences from approximately 180 million T cells. An early release that covered more than 550 HLA-typed donors contained approximately 300 gigabases of sequencing data and 70 million to 100 million unique TCR sequences. The genetic ancestry cluster associated with self-reported Caucasian donors included roughly 84% of the 350 to 500 genotyped donors. The study aimed to test whether signatures of past pathogen exposure could be identified by cataloging public T cell receptors. The T cell repertoires of around 730 subjects were profiled by immunosequencing and related to cytomegalovirus serostatus. In addition to the first cohort of around 670 subjects, a separate validation cohort of 120 different subjects was used. To predict cytomegalovirus infection status, the study brought together high-throughput TCR immunosequencing, statistical association of individual TCRs with disease status, and machine learning. A later analysis re-examined previously published TCR beta repertoires from roughly 720 donors and added high-resolution HLA genotyping to investigate patterns of TCR occurrence. Rather than drawing on any new phenotypic data, the later analysis identified candidate immune exposures from TCR beta sequences and the way those sequences occurred across donors. An earlier analysis of some 500 of the donors applied high-throughput TCR beta sequencing to assess whether each TCR beta V gene segment acted as functional or pseudogenic. Donor age, sex, ethnicity and CMV serostatus were collected together with the repertoire data. A later genetic analysis took genome-wide SNP genotypes for about 60% of the roughly 670 donors and used that subset as a discovery cohort. All discovery cohort repertoires had been generated on a single sequencing platform. Both class I and class II loci were covered by HLA typing, at four-digit resolution. The number of typed donors differed by locus: 629-630 for A, B, C, DRB1 and DQB1; approximately 540 for DQA1; some 610 for DPA1; and approximately 450 for DPB1. Four or five DR-DQ haplotypes were handled as single units for association and clustering because linkage in the cohort was strong. Across approximately 400 genotyped donors of the cohort, an average of about 250,000 unique TCR beta nucleotide sequences per donor were sequenced, and approximately 17% of those sequences were non-productive. The research as a whole found: An earlier analysis of around 500 of the donors showed that most TCR beta V segments appeared in productive rearrangements either about 90% or about 30% of the time, which broadly matched IMGT annotations. Cytomegalovirus status was reported to be diagnosed by the classifier with high specificity and sensitivity in both the original and validation cohorts. According to a later analysis, most CMV-associated TCR beta chains appeared to be HLA-restricted, and the HLA associations seemed to be driven largely by CMV exposure. A further reported finding was that TCR beta sequences accurately predicted the HLA-A and HLA-B alleles for most subjects in the first cohort. In a later genetic analysis, fewer N-insertions in productive TCRs were reported among donors in an Asian-associated ancestry cluster than the roughly 670-donor mean. Compared with equally common non-associated chains, HLA-associated TCR beta chains in a later analysis were more clonally expanded and had lower generation probabilities. Presence/absence analyses assumed roughly uniform sequencing depth across donors, an assumption that may not hold. The study listed 164 TCR beta chains as associated with cytomegalovirus. When HLA alleles, especially DR and DQ, strongly co-occurred, TCR associations were difficult to assign to individual alleles. In a later genetic analysis, a missense DCLRE1C variant was associated with V-gene and J-gene trimming of TCR beta chains, and the association was replicated in an independent cohort. In a later analysis, the rate of TCR association differed among HLA loci, with DRB1 alleles having the most associated TCRs and HLA-C alleles having the fewest. Because the 87-base-pair reads could not distinguish some IMGT-functional V segments, including TRBV6-2 and TRBV6-3, those segments were excluded. A later analysis associated 16,951 TCR beta sequences with specific HLA alleles at a false discovery rate of 0.05. It was suggested by the authors that the approach could potentially be generalized to other disease states and immunological phenotypes. Over 15 rarely observed V segments, including chromosome 9 orphons, were excluded from the earlier analysis of approximately 600 of the donors because counts were too low. Several of the top co-occurrence clusters appeared to be linked to parvovirus B19, influenza, CMV and Epstein-Barr virus, according to a later analysis. Because HLA typing was unavailable for some donors at each locus, only the typed subset was used in association tests. The only immune exposure information available for the cohort was CMV serostatus. Correlated functional status among segregating V segments might reflect linkage disequilibrium, but an unknown experimental factor could not be ruled out. The sequencing pipeline was judged likely to have produced a cluster of highly shared sequence variants as a technical artifact. This cohort had only TCR beta chains sequenced, and the lack of alpha or paired-chain data limited which features could be detected. In vitro tests confirmed that a few of the cytomegalovirus-associated TCR beta chains recognize cytomegalovirus antigens. Most TCR sequences were observed very rarely across donors, whereas some public TCRs were present in many individuals.

To prepare the library, the immunoSEQ multiplex PCR assay was applied. For the multiplex PCR, a mixture combining 60 forward primers for TCR Vbeta segments and 13 reverse primers for TCR Jbeta segments was used. The CDR3 region of rearranged TCR beta genes was amplified from genomic DNA by a multiplex PCR assay. On the Illumina HiSeq System, the amplified TCR beta libraries were sequenced as 87-base-pair reads. In the source study's methods: A later analysis counted about 80 million unique TCR beta chains across the 650 to 800 repertoires, and 9 million to 14 million of these chains were shared by at least two donors. A nearest-neighbor algorithm error-corrected the raw reads and collapsed the reads into unique sequences, merging closely related sequences to remove PCR and sequencing errors. V, D and J gene segments were assigned by aligning CDR3 sequences to IMGT reference sequences. For a sequence to be retained, at least a six-nucleotide match to both a V gene segment and a J gene segment was required. Rearrangements were classified as productive when the CDR3 lacked stop codons and remained in frame with V and J, and all other rearrangements were classified as non-productive. CDR3 was defined by IMGT convention, running from the second conserved V-encoded cysteine to the conserved J-encoded phenylalanine. Sequences without an unambiguous match to a single V gene segment were excluded from the earlier analysis of a few hundred of the donors. In an earlier analysis of about 590 of the donors, a V segment was called functional when productive rearrangements were above 56.7%, and segregating when the standard deviation between donors exceeded 5%. A statistical classification framework was built for diagnosing cytomegalovirus status from the catalog of TCR beta chain sequences. In a later analysis, TCR nucleotide sequences were compared against IMGT/GENE-DB human TR gene sequences so that V and J genes could be assigned. The TCRdist pipeline was used in a later analysis to assign CDR3 sequences and most-parsimonious VDJ recombination scenarios. In a later analysis, each TCR beta chain was defined by its CDR3 amino acid sequence together with its V-gene family, and reads without a unique V-gene family were excluded. To address suspected cross-contamination and a sequencing artifact, a later analysis removed approximately 600 highly shared, low-generation-probability nucleotide sequences. In a later analysis, a clonal expansion index for each public chain was calculated from normalized within-repertoire ranks of inferred template counts. In a later analysis, generation probabilities were computed with a VDJ recombination model fitted to out-of-frame rearrangements, and the resulting probabilities were checked against IGoR. In a later analysis, hypergeometric tests were used to score TCR-TCR, TCR-HLA and TCR-CMV co-occurrence, with a repertoire-size bias correction applied to TCR pairs. In a later analysis, false discovery rates were estimated by permuting HLA or CMV assignments 20 times. In a later analysis, co-occurring TCRs were grouped using DBSCAN, and TCRdist sequence similarity was added for clustering within HLA-allele-positive subsets. For co-occurrence clustering, repertoires with fewer than 30,000 or more than 120,000 public chains were excluded, along with about five repertoires with anomalous nucleotide sharing. In its TCRdb copy, this immuneACCESS table keeps in-frame sequences only and misses some clones. Where compared with another copy, unresolved V genes explain less than half of these, and the others have no known cause. Clone size and V and J calls were adopted from that table, with D and trimming inferred from the DNA. This sample comprises over 200,000 clones, around 89% of them detected only once. In total, the top ten clones hold 0.95% to 1.1% of the sample.

The cohort was made up of 500 to 800 healthy bone marrow donors. All cohort members were sampled while nominally healthy, although unrecorded immune exposures were likely present. The donor tested CMV seronegative and was one of the 352 seronegative cohort members. Each donor provided a peripheral blood sample, and peripheral blood mononuclear cells were used for TCR beta sequencing. Genomic DNA extraction from the blood cell samples was performed with the Qiagen DNeasy Blood Extraction Kit. About this clone itself: The antigen it binds to is not known. Base-call qualities are not available, and no considerably larger clone is one nucleotide away.

The CDR3, from cysteine to phenylalanine, totals 12 residues. The entry retains the CDR3 DNA only, 36 bases that are in frame from base 1. Germline trimming amounts to 4 bases on V and 5 bases on J, with 2 as the count of junction bases outside the gene matches. The germline V gene (reference sequence) sets CDR1 to MNHEY and CDR2 to SMNVEV. Sequenced material: PBMCs. Recombination linked TRBV27 to TRBJ2-7, and TRBD1 matches 7 of the central bases. The TCR was taken from a woman aged 18-30 years in good health and CMV-seronegative. The sequence in DNA is TGTGCCAGCAGTTCACAGGGGAACGAGCAGTACTTC. It codes for CASSSQGNEQYF.